These T cell receptor beta chains were read from a single sample in a study of immune cell composition in non-small cell lung cancer. The repertoire was sequenced with immunoSEQ multiplex PCR; TCRdb's copy has only in-frame clones and lacks some. The sample lists around 3,100 clones, about 82% occurring once. Material: lung tumor tissue. All receptors come from a human donor with non-small cell lung cancer. Each CDR3 is given with its conserved first and last residue. The D gene is left open where the match is weak. Size tells how often a clone was seen (once, few, many) or the class of an expanded clone, and some rows leave it out.

clone size | J gene | D gene | V gene | CDR3 protein | CDR3 DNA
. | TRBJ1-4 | . | TRBV28 | CASSLDRQGLNEKLFF | TGTGCCAGCAGTTTAGATCGGCAGGGGCTAAATGAAAAACTGTTTTTT
. | TRBJ2-7 | . | TRBV21-1 | CASRRTRGPKRFYEQYF | TGTGCCAGCAGGCGAACGAGGGGGCCCAAAAGATTCTACGAGCAGTACTTC
once | TRBJ2-1 | . | TRBV7-2 | CASSPGYNEQFF | TGTGCCAGCAGCCCGGGTTACAATGAGCAGTTCTTC
. | TRBJ1-2 | . | TRBV6-5 | CASSYEVNYGYTF | TGTGCCAGCAGTTACGAGGTTAACTATGGCTACACCTTC
. | TRBJ2-1 | TRBD2 | TRBV28 | CASSLLNSGEQFF | TGTGCCAGCAGTTTACTGAATAGCGGGGAGCAGTTCTTC
. | TRBJ2-7 | TRBD2 | TRBV27 | CASRGRGTSGSEEQYF | TGTGCCAGCAGGGGCCGAGGAACTAGCGGGAGTGAGGAGCAGTACTTC
. | TRBJ2-5 | TRBD1 | TRBV2 | CASSRGTGWLETQYF | TGTGCCAGCAGTCGGGGGACAGGCTGGTTGGAGACCCAGTACTTC
. | TRBJ2-1 | TRBD1 | TRBV7-9 | CASSRDPGQGSNEQFF | TGTGCCAGCAGCCGAGACCCGGGACAGGGTAGCAATGAGCAGTTCTTC
. | TRBJ1-5 | . | TRBV27 | CASSRRNMRDQPQHF | TGTGCCAGCAGTCGGCGAAACATGCGGGATCAGCCCCAGCATTTT
large | TRBJ1-3 | . | TRBV2 | CASSEGSGSNTIYF | TGTGCCAGCAGTGAGGGTTCAGGGTCCAACACCATATATTTT
. | TRBJ1-1 | TRBD1 | TRBV5-1 | CASSTGQGLAEAFF | TGCGCCAGCAGCACGGGACAGGGTTTGGCTGAAGCTTTCTTT
. | TRBJ1-2 | . | TRBV10-3 | CAISESRQDYGYTF | TGTGCCATCAGTGAGTCTCGGCAGGACTATGGCTACACCTTC
. | TRBJ1-1 | TRBD1 | TRBV2 | CASIRDRTNTEAFF | TGTGCCAGCATCCGGGACAGGACGAACACTGAAGCTTTCTTT
. | TRBJ1-1 | . | TRBV2 | CASNSGGEAFF | TGTGCCAGCAATTCGGGGGGTGAAGCTTTCTTT
. | TRBJ2-1 | TRBD2 | TRBV2 | CASSASGAYNEQFF | TGTGCCAGCAGTGCCAGCGGGGCCTACAATGAGCAGTTCTTC
. | TRBJ2-1 | . | TRBV5-1 | CASSLASGHLYNEQFF | TGCGCCAGCAGCTTGGCCTCGGGACACCTCTACAATGAGCAGTTCTTC
. | TRBJ2-7 | TRBD1 | TRBV23-1 | CATPVPGQGQDAAYEQYF | TGCGCCACTCCAGTCCCAGGACAGGGCCAGGATGCCGCCTACGAGCAGTACTTC
. | TRBJ1-5 | . | TRBV28 | CASSLNRQGAQHF | TGTGCCAGCAGTTTAAACAGGCAAGGGGCCCAGCATTTT
. | TRBJ2-7 | TRBD1 | TRBV7-3 | CASSGWDRGIYEQYF | TGTGCCAGCAGCGGATGGGACAGGGGCATTTACGAGCAGTACTTC
few | TRBJ2-7 | . | TRBV27 | CASSLSASSYEQYF | TGTGCCAGCAGTTTATCCGCTAGCTCCTACGAGCAGTACTTC
. | TRBJ2-5 | . | TRBV28 | CASSLSQGLETQYF | TGTGCCAGCAGTTTGTCACAGGGATTAGAGACCCAGTACTTC
. | TRBJ1-2 | . | TRBV29-1 | CSGTISNYGYTF | TGCAGCGGGACAATTTCTAACTATGGCTACACCTTC
. | TRBJ1-4 | . | TRBV29-1 | CSVEGAQAGGLFF | TGCAGCGTTGAAGGAGCCCAGGCAGGAGGGCTGTTTTTT
. | TRBJ1-1 | TRBD1 | TRBV5-1 | CASSQSTGGNTEAFF | TGCGCCAGCAGCCAGTCTACAGGGGGGAACACTGAAGCTTTCTTT
. | TRBJ2-1 | TRBD2 | TRBV19 | CASSGIGLAGDRAYNEQFF | TGTGCCAGTAGTGGGATAGGACTAGCTGGGGATCGGGCCTACAATGAGCAGTTCTTC
. | TRBJ2-3 | . | TRBV7-9 | CASNRGLQGTDTQYF | TGTGCCAGCAACCGAGGACTGCAAGGGACAGATACGCAGTATTTT
. | TRBJ1-5 | . | TRBV18 | CASSLDNGNQPQHF | TGTGCCAGCTCACTCGACAATGGCAATCAGCCCCAGCATTTT
few | TRBJ2-2 | . | TRBV11-2 | CASSRGRGGELFF | TGTGCCAGCAGCCGCGGCCGGGGCGGGGAGCTGTTTTTT
. | TRBJ1-1 | TRBD1 | TRBV28 | CASSLPGQGVGTEAFF | TGTGCCAGCAGTCTGCCGGGACAGGGGGTCGGCACTGAAGCTTTCTTT
. | TRBJ2-3 | TRBD2 | TRBV4-1 | CASSRPGLGDTQYF | TGCGCCAGCAGCCGACCTGGACTAGGCGATACGCAGTATTTT
. | TRBJ2-2 | TRBD2 | TRBV29-1 | CSAKLGLAGRELFF | TGCAGCGCAAAACTGGGACTAGCGGGAAGGGAGCTGTTTTTT
. | TRBJ2-6 | TRBD1 | TRBV28 | CASSLPQGNGANVLTF | TGTGCCAGCAGTTTGCCACAGGGGAATGGGGCCAACGTCCTGACTTTC
. | TRBJ2-1 | TRBD1 | TRBV28 | CASSLGQGATNEQFF | TGTGCCAGCAGTTTGGGGCAGGGGGCCACGAATGAGCAGTTCTTC
. | TRBJ2-1 | TRBD2 | TRBV27 | CASRAAGGGFTEFF | TGTGCCAGCAGGGCGGCGGGAGGAGGGTTTACAGAGTTCTTC
. | TRBJ2-7 | TRBD1 | TRBV29-1 | CSVGTVYEQYF | TGCAGCGTGGGGACAGTCTACGAGCAGTACTTC
. | TRBJ1-1 | . | TRBV28 | CASSPQNTEAFF | TGTGCCAGCAGTCCACAGAACACTGAAGCTTTCTTT
few | TRBJ2-2 | . | TRBV6-6 | CASSYSTTNTGELFF | TGTGCCAGCAGTTACTCAACAACGAACACCGGGGAGCTGTTTTTT
. | TRBJ2-7 | . | TRBV28 | CASSLELSEQYF | TGTGCCAGCAGTTTAGAACTATCCGAGCAGTACTTC
. | TRBJ2-7 | TRBD2 | TRBV15 | CATSRDMTGGPGEQYF | TGTGCCACCAGCAGAGATATGACGGGAGGGCCGGGCGAGCAGTACTTC
. | TRBJ2-6 | TRBD1 | TRBV2 | CASSFPPRGLGANVLTF | TGTGCCAGCAGTTTCCCCCCGAGGGGGCTTGGGGCCAACGTCCTGACTTTC
. | TRBJ2-7 | TRBD2 | TRBV5-6 | CASSFSGNLYEQYF | TGTGCCAGCAGCTTTAGCGGGAATTTGTACGAGCAGTACTTC
. | TRBJ2-3 | . | TRBV5-1 | CASSLLSGTDTQYF | TGCGCCAGCAGCTTACTGAGCGGCACAGATACGCAGTATTTT
large | TRBJ1-2 | . | TRBV7-9 | CASSRAYGYTF | TGTGCCAGCAGCCGAGCCTATGGCTACACCTTC
. | TRBJ1-4 | . | TRBV27 | CASSPLGEEKLFF | TGTGCCAGCAGCCCCCTGGGAGAGGAAAAACTGTTTTTT
once | TRBJ2-3 | . | TRBV7-6 | CASSLGAYDTQYF | TGTGCCAGCAGCTTAGGAGCATACGATACGCAGTATTTT
once | TRBJ1-6 | TRBD1 | TRBV30 | CAWSATGGGSPLHF | TGTGCCTGGAGTGCTACAGGGGGAGGTTCACCCCTCCACTTT
. | TRBJ2-7 | TRBD1 | TRBV28 | CASSAEGWSGGMYEQYF | TGTGCCAGCAGCGCCGAGGGGTGGTCAGGGGGTATGTACGAGCAGTACTTC
. | TRBJ2-2 | . | TRBV5-1 | CASSLDPSSTGELFF | TGCGCCAGCAGCTTGGATCCTAGCTCCACCGGGGAGCTGTTTTTT
. | TRBJ2-3 | . | TRBV27 | CASSFSTQGSQYF | TGTGCCAGCAGTTTTTCCACCCAGGGGTCGCAGTATTTT
. | TRBJ2-7 | TRBD1 | TRBV7-8 | CASSWDRHSYEQYF | TGTGCCAGCAGTTGGGACAGACATTCCTACGAGCAGTACTTC
. | TRBJ1-1 | . | TRBV6-1 | CASRRDGEAEAFF | TGTGCCAGCAGGCGTGACGGGGAAGCGGAAGCTTTCTTT
. | TRBJ2-6 | TRBD1 | TRBV2 | CASSETGGSGANVLTF | TGTGCCAGCAGTGAGACAGGGGGCTCTGGGGCCAACGTCCTGACTTTC
. | TRBJ1-5 | . | TRBV27 | CASSLSRVLDQPQHF | TGTGCCAGCAGTTTATCGAGAGTTCTAGATCAGCCCCAGCATTTT
. | TRBJ1-4 | TRBD1 | TRBV28 | CASSRQGTNEKLFF | TGTGCCAGCAGCCGACAGGGAACTAATGAAAAACTGTTTTTT
. | TRBJ1-2 | . | TRBV18 | CASSPTGTNYGYTF | TGTGCCAGCTCACCAACAGGGACTAACTATGGCTACACCTTC
. | TRBJ2-7 | TRBD2 | TRBV6-6 | CASHPGGATYEQYF | TGTGCCAGCCATCCCGGGGGGGCCACCTACGAGCAGTACTTC
. | TRBJ2-7 | . | TRBV19 | CASARDRTYEQYF | TGTGCCAGCGCTCGAGACAGAACCTACGAGCAGTACTTC
. | TRBJ1-1 | . | TRBV5-1 | CASSPETGEAFF | TGCGCCAGCAGCCCAGAGACGGGTGAAGCTTTCTTT
. | TRBJ1-2 | . | TRBV7-6 | CASSRSLGYTF | TGTGCCAGCAGCCGTAGCTTGGGCTACACCTTC
. | TRBJ1-2 | TRBD1 | TRBV6-6 | CASRQGQGNYYGYTF | TGTGCCAGCAGACAAGGACAGGGAAACTACTATGGCTACACCTTC